This T cell receptor beta chain was identified in a study of cytomegalovirus exposure and HLA in healthy donors. The CDR3 covers 14 residues. V was clipped by 2 bases and J by 9 bases; unmatched bases: 6. Germline V lookup: CDR1 SGHNT, CDR2 YENEEA. The validation cohort, a group of 120 subjects, included the donors and was separate from the approximately 650-subject first cohort. Clones were read by immunoSEQ multiplex PCR, and TCRdb kept only the in-frame ones, dropping some. The sample records 180,000 or so clones, roughly 86% being singletons. Regarding the study as a whole: The study put 150 to 200 TCR beta chains on its list as cytomegalovirus-associated.

A remark on this clone: Its antigen is unknown.

The TCR sequence derives from a man aged 30-40 years in good health and CMV-seropositive. The rearrangement uses TRBV11-3 and TRBJ2-4; 8 bases are shared with TRBD1. The sequenced material came from PBMCs. Written as DNA, the CDR3 is TGTGCCAGCAGCTTAATCGGGACAGGAGGCATTCAGTACTTC. Encoded protein: CASSLIGTGGIQYF. The variable domain in full, with the rest retrieved from reference TRBV11-3 and TRBJ2-4, is EAGVVQSPRYKIIEKKQPVAFWCNPISGHNTLYWYLQNLGQGPELLIRYENEEAVDDSQLPKDRFSAERLKGVDSTLKIQPAELGDSAVYLCASSLIGTGGIQYFGAGTRLSVL.